The T cell receptor beta chain under discussion was sequenced for a study of early T cells in non-severe SARS-CoV-2 infection. Study context: Unsorted whole blood bulk RNA was sequenced, with unpaired chains. Findings and limits, study-wide: Sequences matched to VDJdb favored anti-spike CD8 responses, while private and CD4 specificities were missed.

The CDR3 runs to 15 residues. V was cut by 3 bases and J by 1 base, with 12 bases left in between. CDR1 and CDR2 (germline): KGHSH, LQKENI. Points on this clonotype: The antigen is unknown.

As part of library construction, unique molecular identifiers were attached to individual cDNA molecules. MiXCR was run by TCRdb on the 5' RACE reads, yielding one entry per CDR3 protein. The repertoire includes 80,000 to 95,000 distinct CDR3 sequences, roughly 17% of them detected once, and approximately 5.1% sits in the top ten. This clonotype originated in an adult who was a healthcare worker with PCR-confirmed SARS-CoV-2 infection or an uninfected control (not recorded which). The V and J genes are TRBV18 and TRBJ1-1, with D hard to call. The sample here was whole blood, taken at baseline. CDR3 region: CASSPPGDSNTEAFF. CDR3 DNA sequence: TGTGCCAGCTCACCCCCCGGCGACTCGAACACTGAAGCTTTCTTT.